Only a few counts were recorded for the clone carrying this T cell receptor beta chain. This record belongs to a study of T cell clonotyping in hematopoietic cell transplantation. Germline assignment: CDR1 SQVTM and CDR2 ANQGSEA. V was pared by 5 bases and J by 2 bases, with 8 bases of the junction left unmatched. The CDR3 covers 14 residues. The assay was immunoSEQ multiplex PCR, and TCRdb's table has in-frame clones only and misses some. Altogether 1,500 to 2,500 clones are present, roughly 92% being singletons, with the ten largest covering about 12%. The TCR originated in a female patient between 50 and 59 years old who had an allogeneic stem cell transplant from a related donor, so the T cells may come from the graft donor. Some clones in this sample may be carry-over from other donors' samples. The chain uses TRBV29-1 and TRBJ2-7; 8 nucleotides align to TRBD1. Sequences were derived from peripheral blood mononuclear cells, sampled 30 days after allogeneic stem cell transplant. CDR3 sequence reads: CSVWGTGITYEQYF. The CDR3 DNA sequence: TGCAGCGTTTGGGGGACAGGAATCACCTACGAGCAGTACTTC.